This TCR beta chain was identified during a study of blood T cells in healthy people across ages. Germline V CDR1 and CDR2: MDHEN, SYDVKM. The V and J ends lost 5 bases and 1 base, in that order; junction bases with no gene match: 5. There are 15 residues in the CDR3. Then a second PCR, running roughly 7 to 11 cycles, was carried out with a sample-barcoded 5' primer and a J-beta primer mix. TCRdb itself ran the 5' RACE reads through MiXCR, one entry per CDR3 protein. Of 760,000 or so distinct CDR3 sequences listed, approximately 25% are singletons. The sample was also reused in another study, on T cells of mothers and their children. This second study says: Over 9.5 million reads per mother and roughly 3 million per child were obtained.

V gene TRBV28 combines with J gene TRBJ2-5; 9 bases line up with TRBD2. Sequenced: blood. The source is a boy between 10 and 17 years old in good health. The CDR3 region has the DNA TGTGCCAGCAGTATCCCGACTAGCGGCCAAGAGACCCAGTACTTC. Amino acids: CASSIPTSGQETQYF.